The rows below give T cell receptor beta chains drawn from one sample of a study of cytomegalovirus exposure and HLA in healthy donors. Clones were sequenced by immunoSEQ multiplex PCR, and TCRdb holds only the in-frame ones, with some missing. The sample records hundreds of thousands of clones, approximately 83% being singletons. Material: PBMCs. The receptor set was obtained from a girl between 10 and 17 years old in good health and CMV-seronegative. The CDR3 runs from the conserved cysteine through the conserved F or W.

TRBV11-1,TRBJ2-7,CASSPGGHHYYEQYF
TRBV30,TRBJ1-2,CAWISRDRPYYGYTF
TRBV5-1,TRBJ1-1,CASRASGGNTEAFF
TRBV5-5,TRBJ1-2,CASSLRAGPGYGYTF
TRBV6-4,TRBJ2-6,CASSDLNSGANVLTF
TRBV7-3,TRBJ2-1,CASSSSLSREGEQFF
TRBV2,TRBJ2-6,CASSEKGATGANVLTF
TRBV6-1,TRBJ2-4,CASSAPGQKDIQYF
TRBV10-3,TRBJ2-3,CAISDLRRADTQYF
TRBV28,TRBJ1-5,CASRQIGGGLRNQPQHF
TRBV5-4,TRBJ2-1,CASSRPTSDNEQFF
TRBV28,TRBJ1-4,CASRKDRTNEKLFF
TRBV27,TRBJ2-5,CASSFIGSAGGTQYF
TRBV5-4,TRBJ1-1,CASSFFGGTEAFF
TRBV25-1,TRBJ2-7,CASRTSGRGDEQYF
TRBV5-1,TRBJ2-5,CASSLRDRQETQYF
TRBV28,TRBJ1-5,CASSFSQTGSQPQHF
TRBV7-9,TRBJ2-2,CASRGQQNTGELFF
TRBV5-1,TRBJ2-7,CASSSLTTTPYEQYF
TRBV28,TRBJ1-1,CASSLLFYTEAFF
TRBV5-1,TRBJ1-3,CASSLTGQTGNTIYF
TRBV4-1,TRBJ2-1,CASSQVLGPQFF
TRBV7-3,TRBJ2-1,CASSPRGASGTTPYNEQFF
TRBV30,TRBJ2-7,CACGRGAGRSYEQYF
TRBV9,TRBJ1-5,CASSVGSVNQPQHF
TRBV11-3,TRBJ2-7,CASSLGSSVTYEQYF
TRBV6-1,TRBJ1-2,CASTIWGDYGYTF
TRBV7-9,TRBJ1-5,CASSLGQGYSNQPQHF
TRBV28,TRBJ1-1,CASSFWGRLKLHTEAFF
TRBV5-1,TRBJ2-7,CASSFSGGPDPYF
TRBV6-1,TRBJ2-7,CASSEAGGSSRYEQYF
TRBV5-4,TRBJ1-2,CASSLAGAVGYTF
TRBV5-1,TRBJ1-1,CASGFSGTGDGNTEAFF
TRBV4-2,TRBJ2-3,CASSGGFGRTDTQYF
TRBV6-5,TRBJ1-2,CASSYRDRVGGYTF
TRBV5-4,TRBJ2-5,CASSQSTSWQETQYF
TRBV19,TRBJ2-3,CASSIDRTQRLADTQYF